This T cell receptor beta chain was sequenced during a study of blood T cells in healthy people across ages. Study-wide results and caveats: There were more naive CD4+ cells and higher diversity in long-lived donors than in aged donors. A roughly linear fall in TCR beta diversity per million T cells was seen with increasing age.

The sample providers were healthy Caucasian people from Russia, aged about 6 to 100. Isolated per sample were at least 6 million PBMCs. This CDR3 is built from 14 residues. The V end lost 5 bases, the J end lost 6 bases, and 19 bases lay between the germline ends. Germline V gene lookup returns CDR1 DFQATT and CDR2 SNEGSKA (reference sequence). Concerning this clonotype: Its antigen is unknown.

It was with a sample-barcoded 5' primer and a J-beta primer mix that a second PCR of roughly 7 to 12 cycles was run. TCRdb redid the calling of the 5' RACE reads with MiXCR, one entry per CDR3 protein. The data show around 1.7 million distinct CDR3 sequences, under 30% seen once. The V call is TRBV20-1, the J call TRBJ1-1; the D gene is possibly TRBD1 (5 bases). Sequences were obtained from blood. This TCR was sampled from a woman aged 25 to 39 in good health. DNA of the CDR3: TGCAGTGCTCGCAAAGGGACCGACCGGCCTGAAGCTTTCTTT. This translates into CSARKGTDRPEAFF.